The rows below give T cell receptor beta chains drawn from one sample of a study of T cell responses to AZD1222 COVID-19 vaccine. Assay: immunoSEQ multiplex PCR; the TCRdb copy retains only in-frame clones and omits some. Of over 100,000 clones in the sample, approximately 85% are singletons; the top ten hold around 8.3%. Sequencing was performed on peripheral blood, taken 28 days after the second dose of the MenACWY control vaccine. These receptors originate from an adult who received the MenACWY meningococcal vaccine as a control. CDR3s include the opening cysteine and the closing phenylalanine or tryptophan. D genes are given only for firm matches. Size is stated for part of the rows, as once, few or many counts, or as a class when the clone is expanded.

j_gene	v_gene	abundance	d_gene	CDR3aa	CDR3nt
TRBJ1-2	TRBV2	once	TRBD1	CASRGDSTNYGYTF	TGTGCCAGCAGAGGGGACAGCACTAACTATGGCTACACCTTC
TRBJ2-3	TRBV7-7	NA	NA	CASSLDGALDTQYF	TGTGCTAGCAGCTTAGACGGGGCATTGGATACGCAGTATTTT
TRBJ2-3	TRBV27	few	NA	CASIKGGTDTQYF	TGTGCCAGCATTAAAGGGGGCACAGATACGCAGTATTTT
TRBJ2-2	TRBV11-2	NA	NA	CASSRDGRNTGELFF	TGTGCCAGCAGCAGGGACGGCCGTAACACCGGGGAGCTGTTTTTT
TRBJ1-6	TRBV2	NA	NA	CASSLNPGNSPLHF	TGTGCCAGCAGTCTTAACCCAGGGAATTCACCCCTCCACTTT
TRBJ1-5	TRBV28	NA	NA	CASSSPPGRGGQPQHF	TGTGCCAGCAGTTCTCCCCCGGGACGAGGGGGTCAGCCCCAGCATTTT
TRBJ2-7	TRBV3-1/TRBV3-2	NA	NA	CASSQEVRIYEQYF	TGTGCCAGCAGCCAAGAGGTCCGGATTTACGAGCAGTACTTC
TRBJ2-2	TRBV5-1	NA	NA	CASSKDTGELFF	TGCGCCAGCAGCAAAGATACCGGGGAGCTGTTTTTT
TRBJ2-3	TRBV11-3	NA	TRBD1	CASSMRQGTDTQYF	TGTGCCAGCAGCATGCGACAGGGGACAGATACGCAGTATTTT
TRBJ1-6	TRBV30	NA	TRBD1	CAWSSATGGGTPLHF	TGTGCCTGGAGTTCCGCGACAGGGGGAGGAACACCCCTCCACTTT
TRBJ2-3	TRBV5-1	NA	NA	CASSLGPLRDTQYF	TGCGCCAGCAGCTTGGGCCCCCTTAGAGATACGCAGTATTTT
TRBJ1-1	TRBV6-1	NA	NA	CASSEAAGVSTEAFF	TGTGCCAGCAGTGAAGCGGCCGGGGTAAGCACTGAAGCTTTCTTT
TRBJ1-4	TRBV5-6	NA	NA	CASALGSFNEKLFF	TGTGCCAGCGCCCTGGGTTCATTTAATGAAAAACTGTTTTTT
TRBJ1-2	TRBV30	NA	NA	CAWDRDTYGYTF	TGTGCCTGGGACCGGGACACCTATGGCTACACCTTC
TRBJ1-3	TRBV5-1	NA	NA	CASSPGHSSGNTIYF	TGCGCCAGCAGCCCGGGACATTCCTCTGGAAACACCATATATTTT
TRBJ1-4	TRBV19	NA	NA	CASSISAIRNEKLFF	TGTGCCAGTAGTATCTCTGCGATTCGGAATGAAAAACTGTTTTTT
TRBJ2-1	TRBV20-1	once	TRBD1	CSANRGNEQFF	TGCAGTGCCAACAGGGGCAATGAGCAGTTCTTC
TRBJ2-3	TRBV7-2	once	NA	CASSSEVGATTDTQYF	TGTGCCAGCAGTTCCGAGGTGGGGGCCACCACAGATACGCAGTATTTT
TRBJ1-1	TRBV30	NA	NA	CAWSTNSPLYTEAFF	TGTGCCTGGAGTACAAACAGCCCGCTCTACACTGAAGCTTTCTTT
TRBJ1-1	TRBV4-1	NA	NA	CASSQERLGTEAFF	TGCGCCAGCAGCCAAGAGAGGTTGGGCACTGAAGCTTTCTTT
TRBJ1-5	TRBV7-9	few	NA	CASSPGDQPQHF	TGTGCCAGCAGCCCAGGGGATCAGCCCCAGCATTTT
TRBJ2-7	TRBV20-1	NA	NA	CSARGYEQYF	TGCAGTGCTCGGGGTTACGAGCAGTACTTC
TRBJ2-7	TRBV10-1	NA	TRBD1	CASRPLFGLDRVSYEQYF	TGCGCCAGCAGACCACTTTTTGGGTTGGACAGGGTCTCCTACGAGCAGTACTTC
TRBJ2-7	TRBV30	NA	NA	CAWSRRGRAGRNEQYF	TGTGCCTGGAGTCGGCGCGGACGGGCCGGGAGAAACGAGCAGTACTTC
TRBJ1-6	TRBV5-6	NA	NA	CASSFSPKIYNSPLHF	TGTGCCAGCAGCTTTTCCCCCAAAATCTATAATTCACCCCTCCACTTT
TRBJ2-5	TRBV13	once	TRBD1	CASSLGTGQETQYF	TGTGCCAGCAGCTTAGGGACAGGGCAAGAGACCCAGTACTTC
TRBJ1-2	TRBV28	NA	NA	CASRDTARFGYTF	TGTGCCAGCAGGGATACGGCAAGGTTTGGCTACACCTTC
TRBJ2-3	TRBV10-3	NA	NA	CAISESIGGSTDTQYF	TGTGCCATCAGTGAGTCGATCGGGGGAAGCACAGATACGCAGTATTTT
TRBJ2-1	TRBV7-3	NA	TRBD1	CASSSDRAHEQFF	TGTGCCAGCAGCTCGGACAGGGCCCATGAGCAGTTCTTC
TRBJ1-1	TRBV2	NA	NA	CASSDSAPVGTEAFF	TGTGCCAGCAGTGATTCGGCTCCGGTGGGCACTGAAGCTTTCTTT
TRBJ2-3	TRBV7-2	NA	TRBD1	CASSLAQQGAGDTQYF	TGTGCCAGCAGCTTAGCGCAACAGGGGGCAGGAGATACGCAGTATTTT
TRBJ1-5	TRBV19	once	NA	CASSIGGRGGQPQHF	TGTGCCAGTAGTATAGGTGGCAGGGGTGGCCAGCCCCAGCATTTT
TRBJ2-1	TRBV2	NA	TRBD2	CASRSGRAYNEQFF	TGTGCCAGCAGAAGCGGGAGAGCCTACAATGAGCAGTTCTTC
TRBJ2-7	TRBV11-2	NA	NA	CASSTSRASYEQYF	TGTGCCAGCAGCACCTCCAGGGCGTCCTACGAGCAGTACTTC
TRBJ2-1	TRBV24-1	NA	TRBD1	CATSDPGGNRNEQFF	TGTGCCACCAGTGATCCAGGGGGCAATCGCAATGAGCAGTTCTTC
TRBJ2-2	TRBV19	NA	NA	CASSAYRATGELFF	TGTGCCAGTAGTGCCTACAGGGCGACCGGGGAGCTGTTTTTT
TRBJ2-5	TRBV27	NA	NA	CASSLSWGKETQYF	TGTGCCAGCAGTTTATCGTGGGGGAAAGAGACCCAGTACTTC
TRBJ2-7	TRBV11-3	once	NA	CASSLDGIETYEQYF	TGTGCCAGCAGCCTGGATGGAATCGAAACCTACGAGCAGTACTTC
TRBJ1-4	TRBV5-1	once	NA	CASSRVGRTNEKLFF	TGCGCCAGCAGCCGTGTCGGGAGAACTAATGAAAAACTGTTTTTT
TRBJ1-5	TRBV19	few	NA	CASSPARRVNQPQHF	TGTGCCAGTAGCCCCGCCAGGAGGGTTAATCAGCCCCAGCATTTT
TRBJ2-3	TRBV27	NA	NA	CASRSRDTQYF	TGTGCCAGCCGTAGTCGGGATACGCAGTATTTT
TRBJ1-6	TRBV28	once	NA	CASSSNSYNSPLHF	TGTGCCAGCAGTTCTAACTCCTATAATTCACCCCTCCACTTT
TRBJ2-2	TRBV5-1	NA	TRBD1	CASSPTGTGASGELFF	TGCGCCAGCAGCCCCACCGGGACAGGGGCCAGTGGGGAGCTGTTTTTT
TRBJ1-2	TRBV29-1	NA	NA	CSVEGNRVYGYTF	TGCAGCGTTGAAGGGAACAGGGTATATGGCTACACCTTC
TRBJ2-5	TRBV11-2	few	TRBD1	CASSRDRVSETQYF	TGTGCCAGCAGCCGCGACAGGGTCTCGGAGACCCAGTACTTC
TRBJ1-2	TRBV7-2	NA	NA	CASSPSGGAHGYGYTF	TGTGCCAGCAGCCCAAGTGGGGGGGCGCATGGCTATGGCTACACCTTC
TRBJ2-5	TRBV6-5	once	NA	CASTRVGNQETQYF	TGTGCCAGCACTAGAGTAGGGAACCAAGAGACCCAGTACTTC
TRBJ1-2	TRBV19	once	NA	CASSLTTNYGYTF	TGTGCCAGTAGTCTGACAACTAACTATGGCTACACCTTC
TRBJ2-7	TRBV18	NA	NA	CASSPSRGDEQYF	TGTGCCAGCTCACCATCCAGGGGAGACGAGCAGTACTTC
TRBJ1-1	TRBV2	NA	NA	CASNPGGIGTEAFF	TGTGCCAGCAACCCCGGGGGGATTGGGACTGAAGCTTTCTTT
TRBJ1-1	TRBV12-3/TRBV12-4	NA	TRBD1	CASSTVGTGEAFF	TGTGCCAGCAGTACGGTTGGGACAGGTGAAGCTTTCTTT
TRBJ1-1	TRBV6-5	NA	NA	CASTEWGGANTEAFF	TGTGCCAGCACCGAGTGGGGCGGAGCGAACACTGAAGCTTTCTTT
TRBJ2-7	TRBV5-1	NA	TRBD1	CASSFIPGTGYEQYF	TGCGCCAGCAGTTTTATCCCCGGGACAGGCTACGAGCAGTACTTC
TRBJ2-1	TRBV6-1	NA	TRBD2	CASSDRGRVQEFF	TGTGCCAGCAGTGACCGAGGGAGGGTACAGGAGTTCTTC